This T cell receptor (beta chain) comes out of a study of shared clonotypes between healthy human individuals. The CDR3 contains 15 residues. V dropped 8 bases and J dropped 2 bases, with 16 bases sitting between them. The germline V gene encodes CDR1 MDHEN and CDR2 SYDVKM. The study, taken as a whole, reports: Non-shared clonotypes had lower generation probabilities than those shared by all four donors. What limited the represented genetic and exposure-history diversity was the small number of donors.

The donor population consisted of healthy HIV-negative adults with no recent acute infections or vaccinations. Using immunoSEQ multiplex PCR, the repertoire was profiled, and TCRdb retains in-frame clones only, with some absent. The repertoire includes a few hundred thousand clones, around 97% of them detected once, and around 0.06% sits in the top ten. Comments on this clone: Its antigen is not known.

Sequences were obtained from naive CD4+ T cells sorted from blood. Stated subset: CD45RA+ positively selected. This receptor was obtained from a young woman in good health. V is TRBV28 and J is TRBJ1-5; D is undetermined. The CDR3: CASQDFKIGNQPQHF. DNA for the CDR3: TGTGCCAGCCAAGATTTCAAAATTGGCAATCAGCCCCAGCATTTT.